The clone carrying this TCR beta chain was detected once. The treatment here: randomized to nivolumab then ipilimumab (arm A) or the reverse (arm B). Sorted cells were live CD3+CD8+, lacking CD19 and CD56, from PBMCs. Clones were sequenced by immunoSEQ multiplex PCR, and TCRdb holds only the in-frame ones, with some missing. The sample lists roughly 34,000 clones, about 88% seen once, with around 23% in the top ten. This specimen belongs to a study of sequential checkpoint blockade in melanoma. Study-wide context: Arm A got nivolumab then ipilimumab; arm B the reverse, 1:1.

Germline CDR1 and CDR2: SGHNT and YENEEA. The CDR3 is 12 amino acids. V gave up 0 bases and J gave up 6 bases, with 6 bases separating them. The source material was CD8+ T cells sorted from blood (inferred from file names), sampled from a patient given nivolumab and ipilimumab in sequence. The chain links TRBV11-3 to TRBJ2-7; D perhaps matches TRBD2 (5 bases). This clonotype originated in a human donor with melanoma. CDR3 sequence reads: CASSLDRGEQYF. CDR3 DNA sequence: TGTGCCAGCAGCTTAGATCGGGGCGAGCAGTACTTC.